A selection of T cell receptor beta chains follows, all from one sample in a study of T cells in Graves' hyperthyroidism and ophthalmopathy. TCRdb re-analysed the multiplex PCR reads in MiXCR, keeping a single row per CDR3 protein. In the table there are about 350,000 distinct CDR3 sequences, around 18% of which are singletons. The sample taken for sequencing was blood. These receptor sequences come from a woman between 40 and 55 years old with Graves' ophthalmopathy. The CDR3 runs from the conserved cysteine through the conserved F or W. Rows give clone size only sometimes, using once, few, many, or a class for an expanded clone.

clone size	V gene	J gene	CDR3 protein
many	TRBV12-3/TRBV12-4	TRBJ1-1	CASSLYRDFMNTEAFF
.	TRBV11-2	TRBJ2-7	CASSPLGGNEQYF
many	TRBV28	TRBJ1-1	CASSFYGTTHLNTEAFF
many	TRBV12-3/TRBV12-4	TRBJ1-1	CASTDTGDTEAFF
many	TRBV28	TRBJ2-2	CASNLAPWGRTNTGELFF
few	TRBV9	TRBJ2-2	CASSVVSVTGELFF
many	TRBV6-2/TRBV6-3	TRBJ2-2	CASNDFNTGELFF
many	TRBV20-1	TRBJ1-5	CSAIPPGQGGNQPQHF
many	TRBV6-1	TRBJ2-5	CASGLAGVWAETQYF
many	TRBV30	TRBJ1-1	CAWSIGMNTEAFF
many	TRBV11-2	TRBJ2-7	CASSSLGGAGEQYF
many	TRBV6-5	TRBJ2-5	CASSYRGREEETQYF
many	TRBV19	TRBJ2-5	CASSALAGGEETQYF
.	TRBV6-2/TRBV6-3	TRBJ1-5	CASSPGVRGPQHF
many	TRBV7-2	TRBJ2-7	CASSPTPGTGASYEQYF